The source of this TCR beta chain is a study of response to subunit inactivated influenza vaccine. The study's findings and limits: The study's authors posited that every seasonal influenza vaccination enlists few new T cells.

On this clonotype: Its cognate antigen is unknown.

V gave up 5 bases and J gave up 3 bases, with 11 bases separating them. Germline V gives CDR1 SGHTA, CDR2 FQGNSA. The CDR3 has 13 amino acids. Each CDR3 protein gets one entry after TCRdb re-called the RT-PCR reads with MiXCR. The sample holds more than 200,000 distinct CDR3 sequences, 12% seen once. The source was non-naive T cells sorted from PBMCs, collected around two weeks before vaccination. The chain recombines TRBV7-2 with TRBJ2-7; D gene ambiguous. The receptor was derived from a man in his forties or fifties who received an inactivated influenza vaccine. The CDR3 coding sequence is TGTGCCAGCAGCCGGTCCTACGGCTACGAGCAGTACTTC. This translates into CASSRSYGYEQYF.